This T cell receptor (beta chain) was captured in a study of T cell responses to AZD1222 COVID-19 vaccine. Clones were read by immunoSEQ multiplex PCR, and TCRdb kept only the in-frame ones, dropping some. Here the sample spans about 130,000 clones, about 93% being singletons. Study-wide findings and caveats: Spike-specific TCR depth and breadth grew after two AZD1222 doses. Donors skewed white British and female; clonal diversity was possibly underestimated. At 160-218 and 743-854, vaccine-associated CD4 TCRs were dominant, and they spanned spike.

Germline-derived CDR1 and CDR2 are MDHEN and SYDVKM. The V and J ends lost 6 bases and 1 base respectively, with 13 bases between them. CDR3 size: 16 residues. Remarks on this clone: Its antigen remains unknown.

The source of this sequence is an adult in good health. The rearrangement links TRBV28 to TRBJ2-6; D call uncertain. The specimen was peripheral blood, collected on day 0 of AZD1222 vaccination. In nucleotides, the CDR3 is TGTGCCAGCAGCCCCGAGGTACAATCTGGGGCCAACGTCCTGACTTTC. Translating gives CASSPEVQSGANVLTF.